The clone carrying this T cell receptor (beta chain) was detected a few times. This sample was included in a study of OX40 agonist ivuxolimab in advanced cancers. V was cut by 7 bases and J by 5 bases, with 18 bases left in between. This CDR3 has 13 residues. Germline V gives CDR1 SQVTM, CDR2 ANQGSEA. This table comes from immunoSEQ multiplex PCR, and its TCRdb copy is limited to in-frame clones, with some not included. The sample records about 21,000 clones, more than 65% being singletons. The sequence was collected from an adult with an advanced solid tumor such as melanoma, head and neck, liver or kidney cancer. The J gene is TRBJ2-7, the V gene TRBV29-1, with D maybe TRBD2 (5 bases). The material sequenced was CD4+ or CD8+ T cells sorted from blood, taken in a trial of the OX40 agonist ivuxolimab. The CDR3, as DNA: TGCAGCGCCGGCCGAGGGCAGCTCGACGAGCAGTACTTC. Residues: CSAGRGQLDEQYF.